This passage covers 21 T cell receptor beta chains from one sample sequenced in a study of regulatory T cells in long-lasting Graves disease (dated by TCRdb to the early 2020s). Library preparation used multiplex PCR. TCRdb names Illumina HiSeq 4000 as the instrument used. CDR3 regions were amplified by Arm-PCR with iRepertoire HTBI primers to construct TCR beta libraries. TCRdb passed the public sequencing reads through fastp at Q25 and MiXCR, retaining productive beta sequences. Rows merge per CDR3 protein into single entries with the most common DNA and genes. The table for this sample lists just over 600,000 distinct CDR3 sequences; roughly 16% of them were counted only once. 15% to 20% of the sample is in the top ten clones. The time point label, read with the paper, signifies: newly diagnosed GD, antithyroid drugs for less than 3 months. For both TCR sequencing and RNA sequencing, RNA was extracted from PBMCs using TRIzol.

This sample was also put to use in a study of T cells in Graves' hyperthyroidism and ophthalmopathy.

The source was peripheral blood mononuclear cells (PBMCs), collected at new diagnosis, from a patient treated with antithyroid drugs. The receptors were gathered from a woman in her twenties or thirties with Graves disease. Donor details come from another sample of the same person, matched by shared clones.

V and J are TRBV28 and TRBJ2-6; TRBD1 might be the D (6 bases). Germline assignment: CDR1 MDHEN and CDR2 SYDVKM. The germline V and J ends were trimmed by 8 bases and 2 bases, with 10 bases remaining between them. The CDR3 consists of 14 residues. The CDR3 is CASASGAGANVLTF. The CDR3 DNA reads as TGTGCCAGCGCCTCAGGGGCTGGGGCCAACGTCCTGACTTTC.

This chain joins TRBV6-4 and TRBJ2-1; 8 nucleotides line up with TRBD2. Losses at the gene ends were 2 bases for V and 4 bases for J; bases not matched to a gene: 4. Germline assignment: CDR1 MRHNA and CDR2 SNTAGT. This CDR3 region has 15 residues. The CDR3 spells CASSDVAGGYNEQFF. DNA of the CDR3: TGTGCCAGCAGTGACGTGGCGGGGGGATACAATGAGCAGTTCTTC.

V usage is TRBV24-1 and J usage is TRBJ1-2; the D gene is possibly TRBD1 (6 bases). V was cut by 4 bases and J by 4 bases, with 12 bases left in between. Germline V lookup: CDR1 KGHDR, CDR2 SFDVKD. There are 14 residues in the CDR3. CDR3 sequence reads: CATSDRTEVYGYTF. The DNA of the CDR3 is TGTGCCACCAGTGACCGGACAGAAGTCTATGGCTACACCTTC.

V and J are TRBV20-1 and TRBJ2-2, with D tentatively TRBD1 or TRBD2 (6 bases each). This CDR3 comprises 15 residues. Germline V lookup: CDR1 DFQATT, CDR2 SNEGSKA (reference sequence). V was cut by 0 bases and J by 4 bases, with 12 bases left in between. The CDR3 is CSARDGGGPTGELFF. CDR3 DNA: TGCAGTGCTAGAGACGGAGGGGGTCCCACCGGGGAGCTGTTTTTT.

As to this clonotype: Being one base from a much bigger clone, this may be a read error. The chain has TRBV28 and TRBJ2-7; D possibly matches TRBD1 or TRBD2 (5 bases each). Germline V gene data show CDR1 as MDHEN and CDR2 as SYDVKM. CDR3 length: 17 amino acids. Between the trimmed V and J ends, which lost 2 bases and 5 bases, there was a span of 22 bases. The CDR3 sequence is CASSLPERDRYSNEQYF. CDR3 coding DNA: TGTGCCAGCAGTTTACCGGAACGGGACCGCTATTCCAACGAGCAGTACTTC.

The chain joins TRBV7-9 to TRBJ2-5, with D maybe TRBD2 (6 bases). CDR3 length: 15 amino acids. Germline CDR1 SEHNR, CDR2 FQNEAQ (reference sequence). Trimming left V 1 base short and J 6 bases short, with 15 bases between. The CDR3 DNA is TGTGCCAGCAGCTTAGAACTAGCTTGGATGAAGACCCAGTACTTC. Protein product: CASSLELAWMKTQYF. The variable domain in full, with the rest retrieved from reference TRBV7-9 and TRBJ2-5, is DTGVSQNPRHKITKRGQNVTFRCDPISEHNRLYWYRQTLGQGPEFLTYFQNEAQLEKSRLLSDRFSAERPKGSFSTLEIQRTEQGDSAMYLCASSLELAWMKTQYFGPGTRLLVL.

This clonotype was counted at least ten times. The V gene is TRBV5-1, the J gene TRBJ1-2; 7 bases line up with TRBD1. This CDR3 comprises 16 residues. Looked up from germline, CDR1 is SGHRS and CDR2 is YFSETQ. The V segment lost 4 bases and the J segment 7 bases; nucleotides outside the gene matches: 16. CDR3 protein: CASSPFTGEVSSGYTF. The CDR3 nucleotides read TGCGCCAGCAGCCCGTTTACAGGGGAAGTCTCGTCTGGCTACACCTTC.

This clonotype occurred many times. The CDR3 reads CASSFWSHNTGELFF. The CDR3, as DNA: TGTGCCAGCAGCTTTTGGTCTCATAACACCGGGGAGCTGTTTTTT. V gene TRBV11-2 combines with J gene TRBJ2-2; D unresolved. V dropped 3 bases and J dropped 2 bases, with 10 bases sitting between them. The CDR3 consists of 15 residues. Germline CDR1 SGHAT, CDR2 FQNNGV.

This clonotype was detected only a few times. The chain links TRBV5-1 to TRBJ2-5, with D possibly being TRBD2 (5 bases). CDR3 size: 15 residues. The ends were cut back, 5 bases at V and 5 bases at J, with 19 bases in the middle. Germline V lookup: CDR1 SGHRS, CDR2 YFSETQ. DNA for the CDR3: TGCGCCAGCAGTCAACGTGGAGGCCCCGGGGAGACCCAGTACTTC. Translation: CASSQRGGPGETQYF.

This clonotype was counted ten times or more. The rearrangement joins TRBV7-2 to TRBJ1-3; D is undetermined. The CDR3 is 15 residues long. CDR1 is SGHTA and CDR2 is FQGNSA in the germline V gene. Trimming took off 0 bases at V and 0 bases at J, with 6 bases between the two ends. The CDR3 nucleotides are TGTGCCAGCAGCTTAGCACAGCACTCTGGAAACACCATATATTTT. Protein sequence: CASSLAQHSGNTIYF.

This clonotype was detected ten times or more. J is TRBJ2-3 and V is TRBV28; 8 bases are a match to TRBD2. The CDR3 is 16 amino acids. Per the germline V gene, CDR1 is MDHEN and CDR2 is SYDVKM. Trimming removed 5 bases from V and 7 bases from J; junction bases left unmatched: 14. CDR3 nucleotides: TGTGCCAGCAGTCCCGCCCTGAGCGGGAGTCGTTATACGCAGTATTTT. Protein sequence: CASSPALSGSRYTQYF.

V and J are TRBV19 and TRBJ2-1; TRBD2 matches at 14 bases. Per the germline V gene, CDR1 is LNHDA and CDR2 is SQIVND (reference sequence). With 3 bases clipped from V and 3 bases from J, the junction kept 22 bases outside the gene matches. CDR3 length equals 23 residues. The CDR3 nucleotides are TGTGCCAGTAGTATCCGACAGGGGGCGTGGGGACTAGCGGGAGAGGGGGTCTACAATGAGCAGTTCTTC. It codes for CASSIRQGAWGLAGEGVYNEQFF.

Worth noting for this clonotype: Mismatch with germline at one junction end may stem from a read error. V and J are TRBV12-3 or TRBV12-4 and TRBJ2-5, with unresolved D. The CDR3 sequence is 15 residues long. CDR3 amino acids: CASTLGMGNQETQYF. CDR3 nucleotides: TGTGCCAGCACTTTAGGGATGGGTAACCAAGAGACCCAGTACTTC.

The chain carries TRBV7-2 and TRBJ2-7; 7 bases map to TRBD1. The CDR3 runs to 16 residues. Germline V gene lookup returns CDR1 SGHTA and CDR2 FQGNSA. J gave up 0 bases and V 4 bases, and 9 bases lay outside the gene matches. The CDR3 is CASSSKEGTASYEQYF. The CDR3 DNA follows: TGTGCCAGCAGCTCAAAAGAGGGGACAGCCTCCTACGAGCAGTACTTC.

This clonotype was seen more than once but under ten times. The chain recombines TRBV7-2 with TRBJ2-2, with 7 bases fitting TRBD1. The CDR3 has 17 residues. Germline CDR1 is SGHTA and CDR2 is FQGNSA. V lost 6 bases, J lost 0 bases, and 10 bases stayed unmatched. The CDR3 loop reads CASSFYPGQSNTGELFF. The CDR3 nucleotides are TGTGCCAGCAGTTTCTACCCGGGACAGTCGAACACCGGGGAGCTGTTTTTT.

The genes are TRBV9 and TRBJ2-3; 7 bases agree with TRBD2. The V and J ends lost 5 bases and 2 bases, in that order; junction bases with no gene match: 5. From germline, CDR1 is SGDLS and CDR2 YYNGEE. The CDR3 covers 14 residues. In DNA, the CDR3 is TGTGCCAGCAGTGGGAGGGCCGCCACAGATACGCAGTATTTT. Protein product: CASSGRAATDTQYF.

This clonotype was found many times. The gene calls are TRBV20-1 and TRBJ2-7, with 10 positions matching TRBD2. V trimming: 5 bases; J trimming: 0 bases; junction bases outside the gene matches: 4. CDR1 and CDR2 (germline): DFQATT, SNEGSKA (reference sequence). The CDR3 consists of 14 residues. CDR3 amino acids: CSASSSGSSYEQYF. CDR3 nucleotide sequence: TGCAGTGCTTCCTCTAGCGGGAGCTCCTACGAGCAGTACTTC.

V and J are TRBV28 and TRBJ1-6; the D is unclear. The CDR3 length is 16 residues. The germline V gene encodes CDR1 MDHEN and CDR2 SYDVKM. Trimming pared 3 bases from V and 2 bases from J, leaving 11 bases between. The CDR3 nucleotides read TGTGCCAGCAGTTTTTCTGGGAGTACCTATAATTCACCCCTCCACTTT. Protein: CASSFSGSTYNSPLHF.

V and J are TRBV7-2 and TRBJ1-4; no reliable D call. V lost 4 bases and J 3 bases, leaving 12 bases between the germline ends. In germline, CDR1 is SGHTA, CDR2 FQGNSA. The CDR3 is 15 residues long. This CDR3 is CASSSTGLANEKLFF. Here the CDR3 DNA reads TGTGCCAGCAGCTCTACGGGTCTTGCTAATGAAAAACTGTTTTTT.

This clonotype showed up many times. The J gene is TRBJ2-3, the V gene TRBV7-8; D perhaps matches TRBD1 (6 bases). Trimming left V 6 bases short and J 4 bases short, with 14 bases between. Germline values: CDR1 SGHVS, CDR2 FQNEAQ. This CDR3 region has 14 residues. The CDR3 DNA reads as TGTGCCAGCAGGTACAGGGATGGATCAGATACGCAGTATTTT. It encodes CASRYRDGSDTQYF.

This clonotype was seen more than once but under ten times. The chain uses TRBV6-5 and TRBJ1-1; D gene unclear. In germline, CDR1 is MNHEY, CDR2 SVGAGI. Deletions cut 0 bases from V and 6 bases from J, with 8 bases between. CDR3 length equals 13 residues. DNA for the CDR3: TGTGCCAGCAGTTACTCGAAGGCTTCTGAAGCTTTCTTT. Translated, it gives CASSYSKASEAFF.